A selection of T cell receptor beta chains follows, all from one sample in a study of T cells expressing NK-cell markers. TCRdb re-called the 5' RACE reads and catalogs CDR3 proteins one per entry, DNA excluded. This sample's table has some 440,000 distinct CDR3 sequences. What was sequenced was blood T cells: a sorted CD56 or NKG2C T cell subset, CD4+ or CD8+ T cells, or bulk PBMC T cells (not recorded which). Every receptor here comes from a woman in her 50s in good health. Both conserved end residues are part of each CDR3.

TRBJ1-1 TRBV11-3 CASSPSAVATEAFF
TRBJ1-2 TRBV30 CACARDPGYGYTF
TRBJ2-1 TRBV12-3/TRBV12-4 CASSSGLAGEFLNEQFF
TRBJ1-1 TRBV5-1 CASSLETGGAGNTEAFF
TRBJ2-1 TRBV7-9 CASSFGLAGGQGDEQFF
TRBJ1-6 TRBV5-6 CASSLGQVLSPLHF
TRBJ2-7 TRBV10-3 CAISSGQARVYEQYF
TRBJ2-1 TRBV5-1 CASKGLYYNEQFF
TRBJ1-1 TRBV4-1 CASSHRVAARTGRGNTEAFF
TRBJ2-2 TRBV12-3/TRBV12-4 CASSLGRVIAGELFF
TRBJ2-3 TRBV29-1 CSVRPGTGTDTQYF
TRBJ2-3 TRBV2 CASRPLGTDTQYF
TRBJ1-1 TRBV11-3 CASSSPQGPTEAFF
TRBJ1-2 TRBV25-1 CASSVRKPGTGVYGYTF
TRBJ2-5 TRBV5-1 CASSSRTGLNQETQYF
TRBJ2-1 TRBV20-1 CSARNFLLSYNEQFF
TRBJ2-5 TRBV12-3/TRBV12-4 CASSTGVGVGETQYF
TRBJ2-7 TRBV11-1 CASSLGPDFSYEQYF
TRBJ2-7 TRBV29-1 CSGDRALYEQYF
TRBJ2-3 TRBV20-1 CSARKTSADTQYF
TRBJ2-5 TRBV24-1 CATSGRTSGRDETQYF
TRBJ2-7 TRBV30 CAWSLSYEQYF
TRBJ1-5 TRBV5-6 CASNFGGAGGLNQPQHF
TRBJ2-5 TRBV6-6 CASSYPPSGRRLRETQYF
TRBJ2-1 TRBV4-2 CASSQVGGRANEQFF
TRBJ1-5 TRBV12-3/TRBV12-4 CASSLGTGGIRQPQHF
TRBJ2-1 TRBV5-1 CASSRTVGGYNEQFF
TRBJ1-2 TRBV29-1 CSERGLGGYGYTF
TRBJ2-7 TRBV12-3/TRBV12-4 CASSLVSYQQYF
TRBJ2-1 TRBV24-1 CATSDLPTGIGTYNEQFF
TRBJ2-3 TRBV3-1 CASSQSRGADTQYF
TRBJ2-3 TRBV5-1 CASSLGLAGVRDTQYF
TRBJ2-4 TRBV6-6 CASGHAKNIQYF
TRBJ2-7 TRBV30 CASTTGQGNSYEQYF
TRBJ2-7 TRBV10-3 CAISGVGGNYEQYF
TRBJ2-7 TRBV30 CAWSVSGEQYF
TRBJ1-1 TRBV29-1 CSVGTGVWTEAFF
TRBJ2-1 TRBV6-1 CATGGNNGRDNEQFF
TRBJ2-1 TRBV3-1 CASSQEAIAGGPNEQFF
TRBJ2-1 TRBV6-2/TRBV6-3 CASRTDRGRLNEQFF
TRBJ2-1 TRBV12-3/TRBV12-4 CASSQTGSQFF
TRBJ2-2 TRBV7-3 CASSQIGVGELFF
TRBJ1-4 TRBV18 CASSPRVSRANEKLFF
TRBJ2-7 TRBV5-1 CASSMGKTSRLYGSEQYF
TRBJ1-1 TRBV10-3 CAISRPGTGPNTEAFF
TRBJ2-3 TRBV24-1 CATSQSTDTQYF
TRBJ2-3 TRBV10-3 CAISAFGYPTDTQYF
TRBJ2-3 TRBV20-1 CSATRTGSTDTQYF
TRBJ2-3 TRBV29-1 CSVSSGSRYTDTQYF
TRBJ2-1 TRBV7-2 CASSLASGSFNEQFF
TRBJ2-7 TRBV20-1 CSAITSGRLGEQYF
TRBJ1-1 TRBV24-1 CATKPGGANTEAFF
TRBJ1-1 TRBV11-1 CASSFDRITEAFF
TRBJ2-3 TRBV5-1 CASSLVLHNPDTQYF